This TCR beta chain was sequenced in a study of blood T cell repertoires in COVID-19 (dated by TCRdb to the early 2020s). Turning to the overall study: Samples covering the acute and convalescent phases of COVID-19 were provided by collaborators in the United States, Italy and Spain. The material from the prospective study consisted of cDNA or gDNA derived from T cells, B-cell-depleted T cells, or PBMCs. The dataset comprised deeply sampled blood TCRbeta repertoires from subjects exposed to, actively infected with, or recovered from COVID-19. The repertoires were made available in a free public database intended to serve as a resource for research on the immune response to SARS-CoV-2. The samples were drawn from the first 160 participants of the ongoing ImmuneRACE study and from over 950 subjects provided by 6 global collaborators. A de-identified subject ID, COVID-19 status, age in years and sex were almost always included in the sample metadata. HLA class I and class II types, where available, came from metadata supplied by the sample provider rather than from assay-based typing.

The immunoSEQ Assay, a bias-controlled multiplex PCR, was used to amplify TCRbeta CDR3 regions from genomic DNA. The paper's data handling went like this. Within the assay, amplification of reference gene primers was used to estimate how many nucleated cells each sample contained. To quantify the absolute abundance of each unique TCRbeta CDR3 rearrangement, sequence reads were collapsed and filtered. Productive Simpson clonality was computed per sample as the square root of Simpson's diversity index over productive rearrangements. What TCRdb holds here is the immuneACCESS table cut down to in-frame rearrangements. Part of the clones is not present; checked against another copy, under half of the missing clones reflect an unresolved V gene, and the others are unexplained. The V and J calls and clone size were taken over from that table, and D and trimming were inferred from the DNA. Present in this sample are approximately 390,000 clones, approximately 87% of which were seen just once. The top ten constitute approximately 10% of the sample.

Enrolling through a virtual design, the prospective study's participants ranged in age from roughly 18 to 89 years and lived across 24 United States geographic areas. To assign participants to cohorts, the prospective study relied on clinical history that participants themselves reported in a screening survey and a study questionnaire. For ImmuneRACE Cohort 3, a participant was defined as recovered based on two consecutive negative NP/OP PCR tests, clearance by a healthcare professional, or resolution of symptoms. In the prospective study, mobile phlebotomists collected whole blood, serum and a nasopharyngeal or oropharyngeal swab from each participant. Participants in the prospective study had the option to provide additional blood draws and questionnaires over a roughly 2-month period. Before DNA extraction, blood samples from the prospective study were shipped at room temperature or frozen.

The CDR3 goes from the cysteine to the phenylalanine over 13 residues. Just the 39-base CDR3 DNA is kept, in frame starting at base 1. For this chain, trimming is 5 bases at the V end and 3 bases at the J end, and the number of junction bases without a gene match is 3. The study at large found these results: The amount of clinical and demographic metadata varied by source and participant and was provided uncurated.

Concerning this clone itself: Which antigen it targets is not known. Per-nucleotide qualities are absent, and no much larger clonotype sits a single base away. Other DNA sequences within the sample encode an identical CDR3.

The V gene is TRBV12-3 or TRBV12-4 and the J gene is TRBJ1-2; TRBD1 aligns with 7 central bases. The TCR sequence derives from a woman in her fifties or sixties who had recovered from COVID-19. The sequenced sample was PBMCs or T cells enriched from blood (not recorded which). This receptor carries the CDR3 CASSPDRDYGYTF. The bases are TGTGCCAGCAGTCCCGACAGGGACTATGGCTACACCTTC.